This record covers a single TCR beta chain. Its cognate antigen is unknown. 13 Jbeta primers and 60 Vbeta primers were used for the PCR. Some clones are missing from TCRdb's copy, which holds only in-frame ones; the method was immunoSEQ multiplex PCR. The sample spans about 140,000 clones; the ten largest clones claim 0.9% to 1%. The sample comes from a study of cytomegalovirus exposure and HLA in healthy donors. V was clipped by 3 bases and J by 10 bases; unmatched bases: 5. Germline-derived CDR1 and CDR2 are SGHTA and FQGTGA. This CDR3 has 14 amino acids. Study-level results: Donors were assumed by presence/absence analyses to have roughly uniform sequencing depth. For most TCR beta V segments, an earlier analysis put the productive rate at about 87% or about 30% of the time. According to the study, roughly 160 TCR beta chains were cytomegalovirus-associated.

This sequence joins TRBV7-3 and TRBJ1-6; 8 nucleotides line up with TRBD1. Input material: PBMCs. The receptor was derived from a male donor in good health and CMV-seronegative. CDR3 in amino acids: CASSFGQGGSPLHF. The CDR3 region has the DNA TGTGCCAGCAGCTTCGGACAGGGAGGCTCACCCCTCCACTTT.